A selection of T cell receptor beta chains follows, all from one sample in a study of a mutant IDH1 vaccine in newly diagnosed glioma. For these receptors, no antigen is known. Produced via immunoSEQ multiplex PCR; TCRdb's table is partial and in-frame only. The table records some 60,000 clones, 86% of them present only once. This material consisted of PBMCs, taken from a glioma patient whose treatment included an IDH1 peptide vaccine. Receptor source: a man between 35 and 55 years old with glioma. Both conserved end residues are part of each CDR3. The order of the fields is CDR3 length, D gene, J gene, V gene, clone size, CDR3 DNA, CDR3 protein. D genes are given only for firm matches. Where a row states a size, it is once, few, many or the class of an expanded clone; other rows omit it.

length: 14
D: .
J: TRBJ2-7
V: TRBV5-5
size: .
DNA: TGTGCCAGCAGCCGGGGGCAGGGGCCCTACGAGCAGTACTTC
CDR3: CASSRGQGPYEQYF

length: 14
D: .
J: TRBJ2-7
V: TRBV7-2
size: once
DNA: TGTGCCAGCAGCTCGGCTACAGGATCCTACGAGCAGTACTTC
CDR3: CASSSATGSYEQYF

length: 15
D: TRBD2
J: TRBJ2-7
V: TRBV5-7
size: .
DNA: TGTGCCAGCAGCTTGGTACTAGCGGGCACCTACGAGCAGTACTTC
CDR3: CASSLVLAGTYEQYF

length: 15
D: .
J: TRBJ2-7
V: TRBV18
size: .
DNA: TGTGCCAGCTCACCCGGACAAGGGTTCTCCTACGAGCAGTACTTC
CDR3: CASSPGQGFSYEQYF

length: 16
D: .
J: TRBJ2-7
V: TRBV19
size: few
DNA: TGTGCCAGTAGTATAGTCGGCAGCACAGGAGCCTACGAGCAGTACTTC
CDR3: CASSIVGSTGAYEQYF

length: 15
D: .
J: TRBJ2-1
V: TRBV19
size: .
DNA: TGTGCCAGTAGTATACTTCCTAGCGCCTACAATGAGCAGTTCTTC
CDR3: CASSILPSAYNEQFF

length: 10
D: .
J: TRBJ2-3
V: TRBV18
size: few
DNA: TGTGCCAGCTCAGGAGATACGCAGTATTTT
CDR3: CASSGDTQYF

length: 15
D: TRBD1
J: TRBJ2-1
V: TRBV14
size: once
DNA: TGTGCCAGCAGCCTCGGGACAGCCTTATACAATGAGCAGTTCTTC
CDR3: CASSLGTALYNEQFF

length: 12
D: .
J: TRBJ1-5
V: TRBV19
size: few
DNA: TGTGCCAGTTGGGGCCCCAATCAGCCCCAGCATTTT
CDR3: CASWGPNQPQHF

length: 16
D: .
J: TRBJ1-5
V: TRBV19
size: .
DNA: TGTGCCAGTAGTCCCCGGGGGCAGGCAAGCAATCAGCCCCAGCATTTT
CDR3: CASSPRGQASNQPQHF

length: 15
D: .
J: TRBJ2-5
V: TRBV9
size: .
DNA: TGTGCCAGCAGCGTAGAAACCGGGGCCCAAGAGACCCAGTACTTC
CDR3: CASSVETGAQETQYF

length: 17
D: TRBD1
J: TRBJ2-7
V: TRBV4-3
size: .
DNA: TGCGCCAGCAGCCAAGAGGCCGGGACAGGATACCTACGAGAGCAGTACTTC
CDR3: CASSQEAGTGYLREQYF

length: 21
D: TRBD2
J: TRBJ2-3
V: TRBV5-1
size: .
DNA: TGCGCCAGCAGCTTGAGCGGGAGGGCCGGACTAGCGGGAGGGCCGGGAGATACGCAGTATTTT
CDR3: CASSLSGRAGLAGGPGDTQYF

length: 14
D: .
J: TRBJ2-1
V: TRBV4-2
size: .
DNA: TGTGCCAGCAGCCAAGAGGGCAGGAATAATGAGCAGTTCTTC
CDR3: CASSQEGRNNEQFF

length: 15
D: .
J: TRBJ2-6
V: TRBV27
size: once
DNA: TGTGCCACCAGGGGTGGATACAGTGGGGCCAACGTCCTGACTTTC
CDR3: CATRGGYSGANVLTF

length: 12
D: TRBD1
J: TRBJ2-7
V: TRBV19
size: once
DNA: TGTGCCAGTAGTATAGTGGGACAGGGGCAGTACTTC
CDR3: CASSIVGQGQYF

length: 14
D: TRBD1
J: TRBJ2-7
V: TRBV27
size: medium-sized
DNA: TGTGCCAGCAGTTTAGGGGGACAGTCCTACGAGCAGTACTTC
CDR3: CASSLGGQSYEQYF

length: 13
D: TRBD2
J: TRBJ2-7
V: TRBV5-6
size: .
DNA: TGTGCCAGCTTTACGGGGGGTTCCTACGAGCAGTACTTC
CDR3: CASFTGGSYEQYF

length: 15
D: .
J: TRBJ2-7
V: TRBV27
size: .
DNA: TGTGCCAGCAGTTACTTGAACAGTATCACCCACGAGCAGTACTTC
CDR3: CASSYLNSITHEQYF

length: 16
D: TRBD2
J: TRBJ2-1
V: TRBV15
size: few
DNA: TGTGCCACCAGCAGCCTGCCGGGGGGTTCCTACAATGAGCAGTTCTTC
CDR3: CATSSLPGGSYNEQFF

length: 12
D: .
J: TRBJ1-1
V: TRBV19
size: .
DNA: TGTGCCAGTATTCTAGGGAACACTGAAGCTTTCTTT
CDR3: CASILGNTEAFF

length: 14
D: .
J: TRBJ1-5
V: TRBV6-1
size: .
DNA: TGTGCCAGCAGAGACTACATCGGCCGTCAGCCCCAGCATTTT
CDR3: CASRDYIGRQPQHF

length: 15
D: TRBD1
J: TRBJ1-1
V: TRBV6-1
size: .
DNA: TGTGCCAGCAGTGGCCTTACAGGGGGGGGTACTGAAGCTTTCTTT
CDR3: CASSGLTGGGTEAFF

length: 14
D: TRBD1
J: TRBJ2-3
V: TRBV2
size: .
DNA: TGTGCCAGCAGTGGGGGACAGGTTATAGGTAGGCAGTATTTT
CDR3: CASSGGQVIGRQYF

length: 15
D: .
J: TRBJ2-5
V: TRBV21-1
size: once
DNA: TGTGCCAGCAGCAAAAGGGAGGACCGGGGGGAGACCCAGTACTTC
CDR3: CASSKREDRGETQYF

length: 14
D: .
J: TRBJ1-2
V: TRBV5-1
size: .
DNA: TGCGCCAGCAGCTTGGCTGGGGCAGGGGATGGCTACACCTTC
CDR3: CASSLAGAGDGYTF

length: 13
D: .
J: TRBJ1-5
V: TRBV2
size: .
DNA: TGTGCCAGCGGGGGGGATAGCAATCAGCCCCAGCATTTT
CDR3: CASGGDSNQPQHF

length: 15
D: .
J: TRBJ2-1
V: TRBV5-4
size: few
DNA: TGTGCCAGCAGCTTCGGCGGTACCGCCCGGGATGAGCAGTTCTTC
CDR3: CASSFGGTARDEQFF

length: 15
D: .
J: TRBJ1-5
V: TRBV19
size: .
DNA: TGTGCCAGTAGTATAGTGGAGGGTAGCAATCAGCCCCAGCATTTT
CDR3: CASSIVEGSNQPQHF

length: 14
D: TRBD1
J: TRBJ2-5
V: TRBV6-1
size: .
DNA: TGTGCCAGCAGTGCTACAGGGGGTCAAGAGACCCAGTACTTC
CDR3: CASSATGGQETQYF

length: 13
D: TRBD1
J: TRBJ1-1
V: TRBV6-6
size: .
DNA: TGTGCCAGCAGTAGGACAGGAAACACTGAAGCTTTCTTT
CDR3: CASSRTGNTEAFF

length: 14
D: .
J: TRBJ2-5
V: TRBV7-2
size: .
DNA: TGTGCCAGCAGCAAGACAGGAATGGAAGAGACCCAGTACTTC
CDR3: CASSKTGMEETQYF

length: 14
D: .
J: TRBJ1-4
V: TRBV5-1
size: few
DNA: TGCGCCAGCAGCATTTTGCAGGGAGGGGAAAAACTGTTTTTT
CDR3: CASSILQGGEKLFF

length: 15
D: .
J: TRBJ1-4
V: TRBV6-1
size: .
DNA: TGTGCCAGCAGTGAAGAAGCTGGTTTTCGTGAAAAACTGTTTTTT
CDR3: CASSEEAGFREKLFF

length: 16
D: .
J: TRBJ1-6
V: TRBV30
size: few
DNA: TGTGCCTGGAGTGTACTCCCGGCACGGGTTGGGTCACCCCTCCACTTT
CDR3: CAWSVLPARVGSPLHF

length: 14
D: .
J: TRBJ2-2
V: TRBV5-1
size: .
DNA: TGCGCCAGCAGCTCACAGGGAGACACCGGGGAGCTGTTTTTT
CDR3: CASSSQGDTGELFF

length: 16
D: .
J: TRBJ2-6
V: TRBV6-4
size: once
DNA: TGTGCCAGCAGTGACGGCCATCTCTCTGGGGCCAACGTCCTGACTTTC
CDR3: CASSDGHLSGANVLTF

length: 13
D: .
J: TRBJ2-5
V: TRBV19
size: .
DNA: TGTGCCAGTAGACTGGAGGGCCGAGGGACCCAGTACTTC
CDR3: CASRLEGRGTQYF

length: 14
D: TRBD2
J: TRBJ2-7
V: TRBV5-1
size: .
DNA: TGCGCCAGCAGCTCGGTAGCGGGAACCTACGAGCAGTACTTC
CDR3: CASSSVAGTYEQYF

length: 16
D: TRBD1
J: TRBJ1-1
V: TRBV7-6
size: .
DNA: TGTGCCAGCAGCTCCCCCAGGGGGACGTGGAACACTGAAGCTTTCTTT
CDR3: CASSSPRGTWNTEAFF

length: 16
D: .
J: TRBJ1-1
V: TRBV5-1
size: .
DNA: TGCGCCAGCAGCTTGGGTCCTAGGGCGCAAAACACTGAAGCTTTCTTT
CDR3: CASSLGPRAQNTEAFF

length: 16
D: TRBD2
J: TRBJ2-5
V: TRBV4-3
size: .
DNA: TGCGCCAGCAGCCAAACTAGCGGGAGAGGGGGGGAGACCCAGTACTTC
CDR3: CASSQTSGRGGETQYF

length: 15
D: .
J: TRBJ1-5
V: TRBV19
size: .
DNA: TGTGCCAGTAACCCGTACCGGGGACGGGATCAGCCCCAGCATTTT
CDR3: CASNPYRGRDQPQHF

length: 15
D: .
J: TRBJ1-2
V: TRBV14
size: .
DNA: TGTGCCAGCAGCCAAGATTATTCAGCTTACTATGGCTACACCTTC
CDR3: CASSQDYSAYYGYTF

length: 14
D: TRBD1
J: TRBJ1-5
V: TRBV6-5
size: .
DNA: TGTGCCAGCAGTTCCGGGACAGGCAATCAGCCCCAGCATTTT
CDR3: CASSSGTGNQPQHF

length: 11
D: .
J: TRBJ2-5
V: TRBV6-6
size: once
DNA: TGTGCCAGCAGTGGCCAAGAGACCCAGTACTTC
CDR3: CASSGQETQYF

length: 15
D: .
J: TRBJ2-1
V: TRBV6-4
size: .
DNA: TGTGCCAGCAGTGATGGGGGGAGGTCCAATGATGAGCAGTTCTTC
CDR3: CASSDGGRSNDEQFF

length: 14
D: .
J: TRBJ1-2
V: TRBV7-2
size: .
DNA: TGTGCCAGCAGCCGTAACAGGGCCCGGTATGGCTACACCTTC
CDR3: CASSRNRARYGYTF

length: 14
D: .
J: TRBJ1-2
V: TRBV7-9
size: .
DNA: TGTGCCAGCAGCCCAAACGACAGAAACTATGGCTACACCTTC
CDR3: CASSPNDRNYGYTF

length: 15
D: TRBD1
J: TRBJ1-2
V: TRBV13
size: .
DNA: TGTGCCAGCAGCTCCCCTTCCGGGACAGGGGATGGGTATTTCTTC
CDR3: CASSSPSGTGDGYFF

length: 15
D: .
J: TRBJ1-1
V: TRBV21-1
size: .
DNA: TGTGCCAGCAGCAAAAAGGCCTGCATGAACACTGAAGCTTTCTTT
CDR3: CASSKKACMNTEAFF

length: 15
D: .
J: TRBJ1-3
V: TRBV27
size: .
DNA: TGTGCCAGCAGTTTGGAGGGGGGGATTGGAAACACCATATATTTT
CDR3: CASSLEGGIGNTIYF

length: 16
D: .
J: TRBJ2-1
V: TRBV2
size: .
DNA: TGTGCCAGCAGTCCCAGTCGCGCAACTCCTGACAATGAGCAGTTCTTC
CDR3: CASSPSRATPDNEQFF

length: 11
D: .
J: TRBJ2-5
V: TRBV5-1
size: .
DNA: TGCGCCAGCAGCGCCGAAGAGACCCAGTACTTC
CDR3: CASSAEETQYF

length: 12
D: .
J: TRBJ2-2
V: TRBV15
size: .
DNA: TGTGCCACGCAAAAGGGGGCCGGGGAGCTGTTTTTT
CDR3: CATQKGAGELFF

length: 14
D: .
J: TRBJ2-6
V: TRBV10-3
size: .
DNA: TGTGCCATCAGTTCAGGCTCTGGGGCCAACGTCCTGACTTTC
CDR3: CAISSGSGANVLTF

length: 13
D: TRBD1
J: TRBJ1-2
V: TRBV5-4
size: few
DNA: TGTGCCAGCAGCTGGGACAGGGCAAATGGCTACACCTTC
CDR3: CASSWDRANGYTF

length: 12
D: .
J: TRBJ2-7
V: TRBV25-1
size: .
DNA: TGTGCCAGCAGTGAATCCGCCTACGAGCAGTACTTC
CDR3: CASSESAYEQYF

length: 13
D: .
J: TRBJ2-3
V: TRBV5-4
size: .
DNA: TGTGCCAGCAGCTTTAGACTCACAGATACGCAGTATTTT
CDR3: CASSFRLTDTQYF